The next 28 T cell receptor beta chains were all read from a single sample in a study of Ad26.COV2.S vaccination and SARS-CoV-2 variants. Noted treatment: roughly 18 received Ad26.COV2.S at low or high dose, single or two shots; about 5 received placebo; per-sample allocation not given. Collection of the samples took place on day 63 after the first injection of vaccine or placebo. Libraries were prepared by immunoSEQ multiplex PCR; TCRdb keeps only in-frame clonotypes and omits some of them. This sample carries roughly 320,000 clones, just over 85% of them seen once, and the ten largest clones take 1.5% to 2%. The source was peripheral blood, collected in a trial of Ad26.COV2.S vaccine versus placebo. The receptor source for this set is a person between 18 and 65 years old who received the Ad26.COV2.S COVID-19 vaccine or a placebo.

This clone came up once. The chain joins TRBV4-1 to TRBJ1-5; perhaps TRBD1 as D (5 bases). CDR1 MGHRA and CDR2 YSYEKL come from the germline V gene. The CDR3 totals 17 residues. V was clipped by 6 bases and J by 7 bases, with 25 bases between them. CDR3 sequence: CASSRARMRGKGQPQHF. For the CDR3, the DNA is TGCGCCAGCAGTCGAGCCCGCATGCGGGGGAAAGGACAGCCCCAGCATTTT.

The CDR3 DNA sequence: TGCGCCAGCAGCCGGCATTTGACCCCCGCTAATGAAAAACTGTTTTTT. Residues: CASSRHLTPANEKLFF. The chain combines TRBV4-1 with TRBJ1-4; D uncertain. Trimming removed 4 bases from V and 3 bases from J, with 15 bases in between. The V gene's germline CDR1 is MGHRA and CDR2 YSYEKL. The CDR3 contains 16 residues.

The CDR3 region has the DNA TGTGCCATCTCCAAAGCGCGACCGGGGGCTAGCTACACCTTC. Encoded protein: CAISKARPGASYTF. This rearrangement joins TRBV6-5 to TRBJ1-2; TRBD1 might be the D (6 bases). V lost 10 bases to trimming and J lost 9 bases, with 24 bases between them. Germline V gives CDR1 MNHEY, CDR2 SVGAGI. This CDR3 has 14 residues.

The chain uses TRBV10-3 and TRBJ2-5, with a weak D call TRBD1 (5 bases). From germline, CDR1 is ENHRY and CDR2 SYGVKD. Trimming cost V 4 bases and J 4 bases, with 10 bases left between them. CDR3 length equals 13 residues. The CDR3 spells CAISAGLGETQYF. The CDR3 DNA is TGTGCCATCAGTGCAGGGCTTGGAGAGACCCAGTACTTC.

The chain carries TRBV5-4 and TRBJ2-7; TRBD1 aligns across 8 bases. The CDR3 runs to 16 residues. J was trimmed by 4 bases and V by 0 bases; bases with no gene match: 9. CDR1 is SGHNT and CDR2 is YYREEE in the germline V gene (reference sequence). The CDR3 spells CASSLAGRGRMYEQYF. CDR3 nucleotide sequence: TGTGCCAGCAGCTTGGCGGGCAGGGGGCGTATGTACGAGCAGTACTTC.

The rearrangement links TRBV6-5 to TRBJ2-3, with TRBD2 matching 7 bases. This CDR3 has 14 amino acids. J was trimmed by 1 base and V by 5 bases; bases with no gene match: 3. Germline lookup yields CDR1 MNHEY and CDR2 SVGAGI. CDR3 residues: CASSISGGTDTQYF. Here the CDR3 DNA reads TGTGCCAGCAGTATAAGCGGGGGCACAGATACGCAGTATTTT.

V usage is TRBV6-5 and J usage is TRBJ1-1, with D tentatively TRBD1 (5 bases). Deletions cut 6 bases from V and 2 bases from J, with 16 bases between. The CDR3 totals 15 residues. Per germline, CDR1 MNHEY and CDR2 SVGAGI. CDR3 coding DNA: TGTGCCAGCAGGGACGATGGGGCGGACAACACTGAAGCTTTCTTT. It yields the protein CASRDDGADNTEAFF.

The gene calls are TRBV7-2 and TRBJ1-3; D unclear. The V and J ends lost 4 bases and 0 bases respectively, with 7 bases between them. This CDR3 contains 14 residues. Germline V gene data show CDR1 as SGHTA and CDR2 as FQGNSA. The CDR3 reads CASSSQSSGNTIYF. The CDR3 DNA reads TGTGCCAGCAGCTCACAGAGCTCTGGAAACACCATATATTTT.

Only a few counts were recorded for this clone. The rearrangement joins TRBV6-1 to TRBJ2-3; possibly TRBD2 for D (5 bases). Germline V gives CDR1 MNHNS, CDR2 SASEGT. This CDR3 region has 13 residues. V dropped 3 bases and J dropped 3 bases, with 7 bases sitting between them. This CDR3 is CASSEGGTDTQYF. CDR3 nucleotide sequence: TGTGCCAGCAGTGAGGGCGGGACAGATACGCAGTATTTT.

This clone appeared once. The chain is built from TRBV7-9 and TRBJ2-3; 10 bases match TRBD2. The J segment lost 2 bases and the V segment lost 5 bases, leaving 4 bases of the junction unmatched. CDR1 SEHNR and CDR2 FQNEAQ come from the germline V gene (reference sequence). The CDR3 totals 15 residues. The DNA of the CDR3 is TGTGCCAGCAGCCCCGGACTAGCGGACACAGATACGCAGTATTTT. Translating it yields CASSPGLADTDTQYF.

The chain combines TRBV6-5 with TRBJ2-7, with D unclear. The CDR3 contains 13 residues. Trimming took off 6 bases at V and 4 bases at J, with 13 bases between the two ends. Germline CDR1 is MNHEY and CDR2 is SVGAGI. In nucleotides, the CDR3 is TGTGCCAGCAGACCCCGTTGGGTATACGAGCAGTACTTC. Protein: CASRPRWVYEQYF.

The CDR3 here is CASSQLAGGKTDTQYF. DNA for the CDR3: TGCGCCAGCAGCCAACTAGCGGGGGGCAAAACAGATACGCAGTATTTT. The chain uses TRBV4-1 and TRBJ2-3, with 11 bases aligning to TRBD2. V lost 2 bases, J lost 3 bases, and 4 bases stayed unmatched. Germline V gene data show CDR1 as MGHRA and CDR2 as YSYEKL. The CDR3 is 16 amino acids.

V and J are TRBV9 and TRBJ2-3; TRBD2 matches 14 bases. The CDR3 is 18 residues long. Looked up from germline, CDR1 is SGDLS and CDR2 is YYNGEE. Trimming at V came to 0 bases and at J to 2 bases, leaving 5 bases not matched to a gene. The CDR3 protein is CASSVGGLAGEPTDTQYF. DNA of the CDR3: TGTGCCAGCAGCGTAGGGGGACTAGCGGGGGAACCCACAGATACGCAGTATTTT.

This clone was seen a single time. V and J are TRBV11-2 and TRBJ1-2; no firm D call. Per the germline V gene, CDR1 is SGHAT and CDR2 is FQNNGV. The length of the CDR3 is 16 residues. The V end was cut by 0 bases, the J end by 6 bases, with 17 bases between. The CDR3 is CASSLDLTWTTNGYTF. The DNA of the CDR3 is TGTGCCAGCAGCTTAGATTTGACCTGGACGACGAATGGCTACACCTTC. Using reference TRBV11-2 and TRBJ1-2 for the parts outside the CDR3, the full variable domain is EAGVAQSPRYKIIEKRQSVAFWCNPISGHATLYWYQQILGQGPKLLIQFQNNGVVDDSQLPKDRFSAERLKGVDSTLKIQPAKLEDSAVYLCASSLDLTWTTNGYTFGSGTRLTVV.

The chain combines TRBV30 with TRBJ1-2; TRBD1 matches at 8 bases. The CDR3 consists of 13 residues. Germline V gene lookup returns CDR1 GTSNPN and CDR2 SVGIG (reference sequence). Trimming cost V 2 bases and J 4 bases; bases outside gene matches: 3. The CDR3 DNA follows: TGTGCCTGGAGTAAAACAGGGGGCTATGGCTACACCTTC. This gives the protein CAWSKTGGYGYTF.

The chain is built from TRBV29-1 and TRBJ2-7, with unresolved D. Germline loops: CDR1 SQVTM, CDR2 ANQGSEA. The CDR3 is made up of 12 amino acids. V shed 6 bases and J shed 3 bases, with 12 bases lying between them. The CDR3 loop is CSVGRPNYEQYF. The CDR3 DNA sequence: TGCAGCGTCGGGCGGCCGAACTACGAGCAGTACTTC.

The J gene is TRBJ2-6, the V gene TRBV15; perhaps TRBD1 as D (5 bases). This CDR3 is 16 amino acids long. Germline values: CDR1 LNHNV, CDR2 YYDKDF (reference sequence). The V and J ends lost 4 bases and 3 bases respectively, with 13 bases between them. Written as DNA, the CDR3 is TGTGCCACCAGCACCCGACAGACCGGTGGGGCCAACGTCCTGACTTTC. Protein: CATSTRQTGGANVLTF.

This sequence joins TRBV29-1 and TRBJ2-2, with unresolved D. The CDR3 totals 12 residues. V lost 3 bases to trimming and J lost 3 bases, with 5 bases between them. CDR1 is SQVTM, CDR2 ANQGSEA, per germline. DNA of the CDR3: TGCAGCGTTGAGCGAGACACCGGGGAGCTGTTTTTT. This codes for CSVERDTGELFF.

The chain has TRBV7-9 and TRBJ1-2, with a weak D call TRBD1 (5 bases). V was clipped by 5 bases and J by 7 bases, with 17 bases between them. The CDR3 spans 14 residues. Looked up from germline, CDR1 is SEHNR and CDR2 is FQNEAQ (reference sequence). The CDR3 sequence: CASSPRAGDGGYTF. The CDR3 DNA reads TGTGCCAGCAGCCCCAGAGCGGGGGATGGTGGCTACACCTTC.

The chain joins TRBV30 to TRBJ1-2; no reliable D call. Deletions cut 3 bases from V and 8 bases from J, with 13 bases between. Per germline, CDR1 GTSNPN and CDR2 SVGIG (reference sequence). The CDR3 loop spans 12 amino acids. CDR3 loop: CAWRKGLGGYTF. CDR3 nucleotides: TGTGCCTGGAGGAAGGGCCTGGGGGGCTACACCTTC.

V gene TRBV5-1 combines with J gene TRBJ2-3; 9 bases agree with TRBD2. V gave up 4 bases and J gave up 4 bases; unmatched junction bases: 10. The CDR3 is 16 residues long. Germline V gives CDR1 SGHRS, CDR2 YFSETQ. The CDR3 is CASSHLAGGRSDTQYF. Written as DNA, the CDR3 is TGCGCCAGCAGCCACCTGGCGGGGGGGAGATCAGATACGCAGTATTTT.

In its sample, this clone was seen a few times. This rearrangement joins TRBV18 to TRBJ2-5; D gene uncertain. CDR1 KGHSH and CDR2 LQKENI come from the germline V gene. The CDR3 runs to 13 residues. V was trimmed by 7 bases and J by 3 bases, leaving 12 bases between them. The CDR3: CASFLQTEETQYF. The CDR3 nucleotides are TGTGCCAGCTTTCTTCAAACGGAAGAGACCCAGTACTTC. Full variable domain (missing parts from reference TRBV18 and TRBJ2-5): NAGVMQNPRHLVRRRGQEARLRCSPMKGHSHVYWYRQLPEEGLKFMVYLQKENIIDESGMPKERFSAEFPKEGPSILRIQQVVRGDSAAYFCASFLQTEETQYFGPGTRLLVL.

The chain uses TRBV5-1 and TRBJ2-1, with D uncertain. CDR1 and CDR2 (germline): SGHRS, YFSETQ. The CDR3 spans 16 residues. Trimming cost V 4 bases and J 4 bases, with 18 bases left between them. CDR3 region: CASSPTAAGKYNEQFF. In nucleotides, the CDR3 is TGCGCCAGCAGCCCCACTGCCGCTGGGAAATACAATGAGCAGTTCTTC.

J is TRBJ1-5 and V is TRBV30; the match to TRBD1 covers 10 bases. Germline V gene sequence: CDR1 GTSNPN, CDR2 SVGIG (reference sequence). V lost 5 bases and J lost 5; bases outside the gene matches: 6. CDR3 length: 14 residues. This CDR3 reads CAWGDRGRYQPQHF. The DNA of the CDR3 is TGTGCCTGGGGGGACAGGGGACGGTATCAGCCCCAGCATTTT.

The chain links TRBV5-1 to TRBJ1-2; the match to TRBD1 covers 7 bases. Germline V gives CDR1 SGHRS, CDR2 YFSETQ. After removal of 5 bases from V and 2 bases from J, the junction contained 12 bases not matched to a gene. This CDR3 is 16 amino acids long. CDR3 DNA: TGCGCCAGCAGTTCACCCTCCCCGACAGGGAACTATGGCTACACCTTC. Its translation: CASSSPSPTGNYGYTF.

This clone showed up just a few times. Other DNA sequences in the same sample also yield this CDR3. The rearrangement links TRBV3-1 (or the pseudogene TRBV3-2) to TRBJ1-1; TRBD1 is a possible D gene (5 bases). The CDR3 sequence is 12 residues long. Trimming left V 1 base short and J 5 bases short, with 5 bases between. Germline CDR1 and CDR2: LGHDT and YNNKEL (reference sequence). In DNA, the CDR3 is TGTGCCAGCAGCCAAGGGGGGACTGAAGCTTTCTTT. It yields the protein CASSQGGTEAFF.

Concerning this clone: Additional DNA sequences in this sample encode the identical CDR3. V usage is TRBV18 and J usage is TRBJ1-1; no reliable D call. The germline V gene encodes CDR1 KGHSH and CDR2 LQKENI. There are 12 residues in the CDR3. Trimming took 4 bases from V and 10 from J, leaving 13 bases between them. The CDR3 DNA follows: TGTGCCAGCTCACATTCCGACCGGGGAGCTTTCTTT. Protein: CASSHSDRGAFF.

This clone has just one count. The genes are TRBV11-2 and TRBJ1-2; no reliable D call. Trimming took off 4 bases at V and 4 bases at J, with 16 bases between the two ends. The V gene's germline CDR1 is SGHAT and CDR2 FQNNGV. The CDR3 consists of 15 residues. CDR3 DNA: TGTGCCAGCAGCTCCGCCACCTCGACCGGCTATGGCTACACCTTC. Amino acid sequence: CASSSATSTGYGYTF.